This record looks at one T cell receptor beta chain sequence and its context. What it binds is unknown. Libraries were prepared by immunoSEQ multiplex PCR; TCRdb keeps only in-frame clonotypes and omits some of them. The sample gives tens of thousands of clones, roughly 87% of which show up once; around 0.3% is in the top ten. The V gene's germline CDR1 is SGHDT and CDR2 YYEEEE. The CDR3 contains 13 residues. V lost 4 bases and J 4 bases, leaving 10 bases between the germline ends. The data originate from a study of OX40 agonist ivuxolimab in advanced cancers. In the study overall: Ivuxolimab, an agonist antibody against OX40 (CD134), was given to patients. Findings and caveats of the study: Determination of antigen specificity was not performed for the expanded peripheral T cells. Among the nonresponders, some also had low normalized T-cell clonal expansion. Expanded clones belonging to CD8+ T cells outnumbered, on average, those of CD4+.

This chain joins TRBV5-6 and TRBJ2-3; no reliable D call. Sequenced material: CD4+ or CD8+ T cells sorted from blood, taken in a trial of the OX40 agonist ivuxolimab. This receptor was taken from an adult with an advanced solid tumor such as melanoma, head and neck, liver or kidney cancer. This CDR3 reads CASSRASPDTQYF. The CDR3 DNA reads TGTGCCAGCAGCCGAGCCTCGCCAGATACGCAGTATTTT. Looking up the rest from reference TRBV5-6 and TRBJ2-3 gives the full variable domain: DAGVTQSPTHLIKTRGQQVTLRCSPKSGHDTVSWYQQALGQGPQFIFQYYEEEERQRGNFPDRFSGHQFPNYSSELNVNALLLGDSALYLCASSRASPDTQYFGPGTRLTVL.